This T cell receptor (beta chain) comes out of a study of cytomegalovirus exposure and HLA in healthy donors. PCR was performed using 60 Vbeta and 13 Jbeta primers. The repertoire was sequenced with immunoSEQ multiplex PCR; TCRdb's copy has only in-frame clones and lacks some. The table has about 180,000 clones, about 79% seen once. The germline V and J ends were trimmed by 6 bases and 4 bases, with 5 bases remaining between them. The CDR3 is 11 residues long. Germline V CDR1 and CDR2: MGHRA, YSYEKL. This clone occurred a few times. The chain employs TRBV4-1 and TRBJ2-3; D gene unclear. The source of this sequence is a girl aged 2 to 9 in good health and CMV-seropositive. The sequenced sample was PBMCs. The CDR3 loop reads CASRSADTQYF. The CDR3 DNA reads TGCGCCAGCAGGTCGGCAGATACGCAGTATTTT.